These T cell receptor beta chains were read from a single sample in a study of T cell responses to AZD1222 COVID-19 vaccine. Profiled with immunoSEQ multiplex PCR; TCRdb holds only in-frame clones, not every one. The table shows some 200,000 clones, with 85% to 95% occurring only once. The sequencing used peripheral blood, collected on day 0 of AZD1222 vaccination. The receptors shown here come from an adult in good health. CDR3s include the opening cysteine and the closing phenylalanine or tryptophan. D genes are given only for firm matches. Clone size appears in some rows only: once, few, many, or a class for an expanded clone.

.,TRBJ1-5,TRBV4-1,.,TGCGCCAGCAGCCAAGATCCTGGATATCAGCCCCAGCATTTT,CASSQDPGYQPQHF
.,TRBJ1-2,TRBV4-3,.,TGCGCCAGCAGCCAATCCAGGGTACGTGGCTATGGCTACACCTTC,CASSQSRVRGYGYTF
.,TRBJ1-5,TRBV7-8,.,TGTGCCAGCAGCCCAGGTCGGGGGGCTACTGAACCCCAGCATTTT,CASSPGRGATEPQHF
once,TRBJ1-6,TRBV11-2,.,TGTGCCAGCAGCTTAAACGGGGTTTATAATTCACCCCTCCACTTT,CASSLNGVYNSPLHF
.,TRBJ1-2,TRBV5-5,TRBD1,TGTGCCAGCAGCAGCGACAGGGTGGGTGGCTACACCTTC,CASSSDRVGGYTF
.,TRBJ1-2,TRBV10-3,.,TGTGCCATCATCCACGACCAACAGGGAATGGGCGGCTACACCTTC,CAIIHDQQGMGGYTF
.,TRBJ1-1,TRBV6-5,.,TGTGCCAGCAGTTACCCGGGAACCACTGAAGCTTTCTTT,CASSYPGTTEAFF
.,TRBJ2-3,TRBV2,TRBD2,TGTGCCAGCAGTCCCGGGGGGCAGGCCGGGGGGGCGCAGTATTTT,CASSPGGQAGGAQYF
once,TRBJ2-2,TRBV5-1,TRBD1,TGCGCCAGCAGCGTGTACGGGACAGGGGGGACCGGGGAGCTGTTTTTT,CASSVYGTGGTGELFF
.,TRBJ1-5,TRBV15,.,TGTGCCACCAGCTCCTCAACAGGGAGCAATCAGCCCCAGCATTTT,CATSSSTGSNQPQHF
.,TRBJ2-2,TRBV5-8,.,TGTGCCAGCAGCTCATTCTTAGAGGGGGAGCTGTTTTTT,CASSSFLEGELFF
.,TRBJ1-3,TRBV30,.,TGTGCCTGGAACCAGGAAACGGCTGGAAACACCATATATTTT,CAWNQETAGNTIYF
.,TRBJ2-7,TRBV11-3,TRBD2,TGTGCCAGCAGCCCCAGCGGGAGCGCGCTGCAGTACTTC,CASSPSGSALQYF
.,TRBJ1-5,TRBV7-9,.,TGTGCCAGCAGCTTCGGACTGGGGCTTAATCAGCCCCAGCATTTT,CASSFGLGLNQPQHF
.,TRBJ2-7,TRBV30,.,TGTGCCTGGAGCAAAAAACAGGACCGCTCCTACGAGCAGTACTTC,CAWSKKQDRSYEQYF
once,TRBJ1-5,TRBV28,.,TGTGCCAGCACGGGGGCTGACCAGCCCCAGCATTTT,CASTGADQPQHF
.,TRBJ1-1,TRBV12-3/TRBV12-4,.,TGTGCCAGCAGTTACAGGGAGGACACTGAAGCTTTCTTT,CASSYREDTEAFF
.,TRBJ1-1,TRBV5-1,.,TGCGCCAGCAACCGGGGGCAGACCACTGAAGCTTTCTTT,CASNRGQTTEAFF
.,TRBJ2-2,TRBV5-6,.,TGTGCCAGCAGCTTAGAATGGGATAATAACGCCGGGGAGCTGTTTTTT,CASSLEWDNNAGELFF
.,TRBJ1-5,TRBV4-3,TRBD1,TGCGCCAGCAGCCACACCTGGACAGGGCGAGGGCAGCCCCAGCATTTT,CASSHTWTGRGQPQHF
.,TRBJ1-3,TRBV7-9,TRBD1,TGTGCCAGCAGCTCTACCCGACAGGGTTCCTCTGGAAACACCATATATTTT,CASSSTRQGSSGNTIYF
.,TRBJ1-1,TRBV30,.,TGTGCCTGGAGGGACAGTAAGAACACTGAAGCTTTCTTT,CAWRDSKNTEAFF
.,TRBJ1-1,TRBV28,.,TGTGCCAGCAGTTTCATCACTGAAGCTTTCTTT,CASSFITEAFF
.,TRBJ2-4,TRBV4-1,.,TGCGCCAGCAGCCAAGGGCAGAAAAACATTCAGTACTTC,CASSQGQKNIQYF
.,TRBJ2-1,TRBV29-1,TRBD2,TGCAGCGCATCGTCAGGGACTAGCGGTGAGCAGTTCTTC,CSASSGTSGEQFF
.,TRBJ1-1,TRBV19,.,TGTGCCAGTAGTATAGTAGGGACACCGAACACTGAAGCTTTCTTT,CASSIVGTPNTEAFF
.,TRBJ1-5,TRBV5-1,TRBD1,TGCGCCAGCAGCTTGGGGACAGGGATCGATCAGCCCCAGCATTTT,CASSLGTGIDQPQHF
few,TRBJ1-1,TRBV7-8,TRBD1,TGTGCCAGCAGCTTATCGGGGACAGGTGAAGCTTTCTTT,CASSLSGTGEAFF
.,TRBJ1-1,TRBV29-1,TRBD1,TGCAGCGTCCCGGGACAGGGCTTTAACACTGAAGCTTTCTTT,CSVPGQGFNTEAFF
.,TRBJ1-2,TRBV15,.,TGTGCCACCAGCAGAGATCACGGCTACACCTTC,CATSRDHGYTF
.,TRBJ2-2,TRBV3-1/TRBV3-2,TRBD2,TGTGCCAGCACAGCGGGAAAACCCGGGGAGCTGTTTTTT,CASTAGKPGELFF
.,TRBJ2-1,TRBV19,.,TGTGCCAGTACTAACAGGAGGAGAAATGAGCAGTTCTTC,CASTNRRRNEQFF
.,TRBJ1-5,TRBV6-1,.,TGTGCCAGCAGTGAGCCAGTGCCAACTAGGGGCAATCAGCCCCAGCATTTT,CASSEPVPTRGNQPQHF
.,TRBJ1-2,TRBV27,.,TGTGCCAGCAGTCCTAGGGTTGGCTATGGCTACACCTTC,CASSPRVGYGYTF
.,TRBJ1-5,TRBV7-8,TRBD1,TGTGCCAGCAGCCGACAGGGGTGGAATCAGCCCCAGCATTTT,CASSRQGWNQPQHF
.,TRBJ2-1,TRBV19,TRBD2,TGTGCCAGTAGTCCCCTCCGACTAGCGGGAGAAGCTAGCTCCTACAATGAGCAGTTCTTC,CASSPLRLAGEASSYNEQFF
.,TRBJ1-4,TRBV19,.,TGTGCCAGTAGCCTAACGGGCAGGACTAATGAAAAACTGTTTTTT,CASSLTGRTNEKLFF
.,TRBJ2-3,TRBV7-3,.,TGTGCCAGCAGCTTACACATGTTACGGAGCACAGATACGCAGTATTTT,CASSLHMLRSTDTQYF
.,TRBJ2-7,TRBV27,TRBD1,TGTGCCAGCAGTTTAAAATCGGGACAGAGCTACGAGCAGTACTTC,CASSLKSGQSYEQYF
.,TRBJ1-1,TRBV2,.,TGTGCCAGCAGTGAAAGGCGGGGCTTTTGGGCTTTCTTT,CASSERRGFWAFF
.,TRBJ2-3,TRBV5-6,TRBD1,TGTGCCAGCAGCTTAGGGGGCCACACAGATACGCAGTATTTT,CASSLGGHTDTQYF
once,TRBJ2-5,TRBV7-2,.,TGTGCCAGCAGCTTAGATGGTTACGCCCAAGAGACCCAGTACTTC,CASSLDGYAQETQYF
.,TRBJ1-1,TRBV4-1,.,TGCGCCAGCAGCATAGCATACGTGAACACTGAAGCTTTCTTT,CASSIAYVNTEAFF